The TCR beta chain described here comes from a study of brain T cells in children with intractable seizures. The study's findings and limits: Pre- and post-surgery blood differed in depth, so pre-surgery absences may be undersampling. Viral specificity was inferred only from CDR3 similarity; HCMV serostatus was unknown.

The sample's time point: blood from clinic visit 5 months post-surgery; TSC patient then seizure free. The sequenced cases were selected for having the highest brain T cell transcript signatures. Comment on this clone: Antigen: not known.

Repertoires were generated with immunoSEQ multiplex PCR, while TCRdb's copy carries only in-frame clones and drops some. This table has 340,000 or so clones, over 90% appearing once. The sequencing here drew on peripheral blood, taken approximately 5 months after surgery. The origin of this receptor is a boy in the first two years of life with tuberous sclerosis and intractable seizures.

The CDR3 loop is CASLISQNTGELFF. The CDR3 bases are TGTGCCAGCCTTATATCACAGAACACCGGGGAGCTGTTTTTT. The chain combines TRBV2 with TRBJ2-2; D unresolved. This CDR3 contains 14 residues. Trimming removed 8 bases at V and 1 base at J, with 11 bases between. Per the germline V gene, CDR1 is SNHLY and CDR2 is FYNNEI.